The sequence of this TCR beta chain was determined in a study of control samples from healthy donors and cancer patients (dated by TCRdb to 2020 to 2021). Receptor amplification or capture employed the immunoSEQ multiplex PCR assay. Sourced from immuneACCESS, this table was stored by TCRdb with only in-frame sequences that have V and J called. A share of the clones is absent; for the studies checked, an unresolved V gene accounts for under half, and the remainder has no known explanation. The sample has approximately 150,000 clones on record, around 94% of them singletons. Of the sample, about 1.5% falls within the top ten clones. Trimming costs V 7 bases and J 1 base, and their ends lie 7 bases apart. From the germline V gene (reference sequence), CDR1 is MNHNY and CDR2 is SVGAGI. The CDR3 numbers 12 residues from cysteine through phenylalanine. The CDR3 DNA has 36 bases and is translated from base 1.

On this clone itself: The specificity of this receptor is unknown. Base qualities are not at hand, and no much larger clone is one base apart.

This chain is built from TRBV6-6 and TRBJ1-1, with the D gene call left open. Source material: blood. The receptor's source is a woman aged 18-35 years in good health. The DNA sequence follows: TGTGCCAGCAACTCCAAGAACACTGAAGCTTTCTTT. Its product reads: CASNSKNTEAFF.